This T cell receptor beta chain was recovered during a study of shared clonotypes between healthy human individuals. Findings and caveats of the study: It was the non-shared clonotypes that had lower generation probabilities than clonotypes shared by all four donors.

The germline V gene encodes CDR1 SGHAT and CDR2 FQDESV (reference sequence). With 2 bases removed from V and 5 bases from J, the gap between germline ends came to 12 bases. This CDR3 spans 15 amino acids. This table comes from immunoSEQ multiplex PCR, and its TCRdb copy is limited to in-frame clones, with some not included. The data show more than 2,000,000 clones, with just over 90% seen just once and under 0.45% held by the top ten. Memory CD4+ cells were the fraction left after CD45RA+ naive selection. About this clone itself: Its antigen is not known.

The chain has TRBV11-1 and TRBJ2-2; possibly TRBD1 or TRBD2 for D (5 bases each). This TCR came from a man younger than 35 in good health. Some clones in this sample may be carry-over from other donors' samples. Sample: naive CD4+ T cells from PBMCs. The subset is: CD45RA+ positively selected. The CDR3 is CASSLRGRGTGELFF. CDR3 nucleotides: TGTGCCAGCAGCTTAAGGGGTCGCGGGACCGGGGAGCTGTTTTTT.